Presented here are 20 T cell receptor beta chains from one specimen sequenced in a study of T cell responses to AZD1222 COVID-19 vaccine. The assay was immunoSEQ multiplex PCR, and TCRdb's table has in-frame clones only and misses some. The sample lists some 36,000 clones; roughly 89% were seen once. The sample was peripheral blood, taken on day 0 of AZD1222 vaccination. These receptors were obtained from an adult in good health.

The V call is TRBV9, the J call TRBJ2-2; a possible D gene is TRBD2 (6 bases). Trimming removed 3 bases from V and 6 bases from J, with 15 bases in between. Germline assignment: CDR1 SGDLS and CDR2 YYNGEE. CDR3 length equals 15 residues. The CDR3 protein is CASSARDSWSGELFF. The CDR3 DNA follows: TGTGCCAGCAGCGCCCGGGACTCCTGGTCCGGGGAGCTGTTTTTT.

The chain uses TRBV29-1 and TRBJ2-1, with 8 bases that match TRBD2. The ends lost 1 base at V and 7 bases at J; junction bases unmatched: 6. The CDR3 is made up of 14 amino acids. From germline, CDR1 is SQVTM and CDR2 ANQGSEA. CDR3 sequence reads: CSVEGPAGANEQFF. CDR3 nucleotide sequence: TGCAGCGTTGAAGGGCCAGCGGGAGCGAATGAGCAGTTCTTC.

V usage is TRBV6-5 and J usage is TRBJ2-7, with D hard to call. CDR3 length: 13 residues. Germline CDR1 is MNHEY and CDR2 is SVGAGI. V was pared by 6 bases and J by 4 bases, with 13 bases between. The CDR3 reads CASSPTWGYEQYF. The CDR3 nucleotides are TGTGCCAGCAGCCCAACCTGGGGATACGAGCAGTACTTC.

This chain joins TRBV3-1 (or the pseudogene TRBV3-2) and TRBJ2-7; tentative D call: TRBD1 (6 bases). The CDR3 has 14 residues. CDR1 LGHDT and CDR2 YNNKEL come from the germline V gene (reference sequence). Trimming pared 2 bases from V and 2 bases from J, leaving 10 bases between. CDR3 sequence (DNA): TGTGCCAGCAGCCAACCGGGACAAACCTACGAGCAGTACTTC. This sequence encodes CASSQPGQTYEQYF.

CDR3: CASSERGAYGYTF. The CDR3 DNA is TGTGCCAGCAGTGAGCGTGGAGCCTATGGCTACACCTTC. The J gene is TRBJ1-2, the V gene TRBV6-1; D remains ambiguous. Looked up from germline, CDR1 is MNHNS and CDR2 is SASEGT. The CDR3 is made up of 13 amino acids. V lost 3 bases and J lost 4, with 9 bases in between.

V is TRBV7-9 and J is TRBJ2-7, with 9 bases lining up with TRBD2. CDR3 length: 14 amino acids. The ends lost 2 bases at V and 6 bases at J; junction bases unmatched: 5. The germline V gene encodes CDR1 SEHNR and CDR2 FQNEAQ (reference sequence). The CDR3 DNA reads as TGTGCCAGCAGCTTAAGCGGGAGGTCGGGCGAGCAGTACTTC. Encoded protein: CASSLSGRSGEQYF.

The CDR3 loop is CASRSAGGPTDTQYF. The CDR3 DNA is TGTGCCAGCAGATCAGCGGGGGGGCCCACAGATACGCAGTATTTT. V and J are TRBV6-5 and TRBJ2-3; TRBD2 matches at 10 bases. The CDR3 extends over 15 amino acids. CDR1 and CDR2 (germline): MNHEY, SVGAGI. The V segment lost 6 bases and the J segment 2 bases; nucleotides outside the gene matches: 5.

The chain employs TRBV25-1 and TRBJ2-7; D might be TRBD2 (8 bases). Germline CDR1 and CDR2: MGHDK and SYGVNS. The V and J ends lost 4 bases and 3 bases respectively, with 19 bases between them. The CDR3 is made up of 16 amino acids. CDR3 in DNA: TGTGCCAGCAGTGGGACAGGACTAGCCCAGAGCTACGAGCAGTACTTC. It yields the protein CASSGTGLAQSYEQYF.

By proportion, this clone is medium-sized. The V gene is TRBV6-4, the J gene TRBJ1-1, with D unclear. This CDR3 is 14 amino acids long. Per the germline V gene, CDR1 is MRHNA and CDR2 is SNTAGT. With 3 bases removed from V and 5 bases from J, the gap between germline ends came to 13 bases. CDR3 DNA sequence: TGTGCCAGCAGTGATGGGTCCGAGAGTACTGAAGCTTTCTTT. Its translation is CASSDGSESTEAFF.

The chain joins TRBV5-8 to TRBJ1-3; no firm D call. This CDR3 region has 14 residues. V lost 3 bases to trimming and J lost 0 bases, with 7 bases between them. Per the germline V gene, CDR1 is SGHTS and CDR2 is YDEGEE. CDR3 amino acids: CASSWSSSGNTIYF. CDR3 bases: TGTGCCAGCAGCTGGTCGAGCTCTGGAAACACCATATATTTT. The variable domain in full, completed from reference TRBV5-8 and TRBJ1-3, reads EAGVTQSPTHLIKTRGQQATLRCSPISGHTSVYWYQQALGLGLQFLLWYDEGEERNRGNFPPRFSGRQFPNYSSELNVNALELEDSALYLCASSWSSSGNTIYFGEGSWLTVV.

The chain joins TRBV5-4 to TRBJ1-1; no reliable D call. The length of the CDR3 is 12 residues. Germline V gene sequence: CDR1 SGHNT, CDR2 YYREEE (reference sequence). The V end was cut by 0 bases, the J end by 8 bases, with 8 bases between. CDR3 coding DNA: TGTGCCAGCAGCTTGGAATGGGCGGAAGCTTTCTTT. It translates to CASSLEWAEAFF. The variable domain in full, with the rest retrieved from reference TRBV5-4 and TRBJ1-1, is ETGVTQSPTHLIKTRGQQVTLRCSSQSGHNTVSWYQQALGQGPQFIFQYYREEENGRGNFPPRFSGLQFPNYSSELNVNALELDDSALYLCASSLEWAEAFFGQGTRLTVV.

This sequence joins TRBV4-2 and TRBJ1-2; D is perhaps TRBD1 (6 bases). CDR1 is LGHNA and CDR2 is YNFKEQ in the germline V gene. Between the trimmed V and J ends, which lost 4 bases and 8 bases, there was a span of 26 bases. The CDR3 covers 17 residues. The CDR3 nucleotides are TGTGCCAGCAGCCTAGGACTGATGGACAGCCGGGATTCAGGCTACACCTTC. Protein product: CASSLGLMDSRDSGYTF.

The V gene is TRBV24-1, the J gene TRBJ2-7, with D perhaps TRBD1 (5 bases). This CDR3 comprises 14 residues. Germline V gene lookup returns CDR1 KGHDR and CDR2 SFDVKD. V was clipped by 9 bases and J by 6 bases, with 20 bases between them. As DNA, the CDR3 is TGTGCCACCTCACACGGGCCCGGTCAGGGCGAGCAGTACTTC. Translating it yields CATSHGPGQGEQYF.

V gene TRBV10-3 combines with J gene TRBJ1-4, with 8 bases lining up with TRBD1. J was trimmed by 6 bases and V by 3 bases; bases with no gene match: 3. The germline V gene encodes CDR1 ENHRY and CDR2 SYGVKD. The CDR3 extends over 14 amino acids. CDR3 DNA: TGTGCCATCAGTGATTCGGACAGGGATGAAAAACTGTTTTTT. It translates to CAISDSDRDEKLFF.

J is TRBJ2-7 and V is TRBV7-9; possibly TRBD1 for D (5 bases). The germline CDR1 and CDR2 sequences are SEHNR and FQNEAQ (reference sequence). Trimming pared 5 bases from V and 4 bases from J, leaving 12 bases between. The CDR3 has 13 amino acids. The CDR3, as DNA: TGTGCCAGCAGCCCGGACACTGGATACGAGCAGTACTTC. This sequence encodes CASSPDTGYEQYF. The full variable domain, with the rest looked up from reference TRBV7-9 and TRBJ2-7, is DTGVSQNPRHKITKRGQNVTFRCDPISEHNRLYWYRQTLGQGPEFLTYFQNEAQLEKSRLLSDRFSAERPKGSFSTLEIQRTEQGDSAMYLCASSPDTGYEQYFGPGTRLTVT.

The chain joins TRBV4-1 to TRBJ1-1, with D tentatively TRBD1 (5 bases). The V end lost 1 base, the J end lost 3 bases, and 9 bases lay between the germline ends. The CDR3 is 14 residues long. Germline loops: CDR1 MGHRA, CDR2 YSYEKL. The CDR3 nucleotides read TGCGCCAGCAGCCAAGGGGCAGGGTACACTGAAGCTTTCTTT. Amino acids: CASSQGAGYTEAFF.

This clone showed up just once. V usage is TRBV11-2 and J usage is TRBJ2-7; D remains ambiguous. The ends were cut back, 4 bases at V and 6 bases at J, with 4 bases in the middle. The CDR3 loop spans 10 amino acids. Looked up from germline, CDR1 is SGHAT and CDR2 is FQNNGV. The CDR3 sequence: CASSSLEQYF. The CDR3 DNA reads TGTGCCAGCAGCTCCCTCGAGCAGTACTTC.

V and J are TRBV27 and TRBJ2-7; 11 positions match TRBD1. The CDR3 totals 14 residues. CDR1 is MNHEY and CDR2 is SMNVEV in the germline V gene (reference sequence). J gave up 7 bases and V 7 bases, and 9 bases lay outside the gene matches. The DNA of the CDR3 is TGTGCCAGCAATAACGGACAGGGGGCAGGAGAGCAGTACTTC. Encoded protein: CASNNGQGAGEQYF.

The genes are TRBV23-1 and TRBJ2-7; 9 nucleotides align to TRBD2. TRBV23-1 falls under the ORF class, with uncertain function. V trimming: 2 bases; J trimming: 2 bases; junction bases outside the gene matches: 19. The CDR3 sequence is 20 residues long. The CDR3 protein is CASSQPPRCRREGPAYEQYF. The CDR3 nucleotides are TGCGCCAGCAGTCAACCGCCAAGGTGTAGGCGGGAGGGCCCCGCCTACGAGCAGTACTTC.

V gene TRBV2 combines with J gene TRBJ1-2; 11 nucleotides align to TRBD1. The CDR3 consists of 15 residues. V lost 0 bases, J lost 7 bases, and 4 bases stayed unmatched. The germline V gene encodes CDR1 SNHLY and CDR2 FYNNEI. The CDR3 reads CASSEARDRGTGYTF. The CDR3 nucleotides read TGTGCCAGCAGTGAAGCGCGGGACAGGGGGACTGGCTACACCTTC.